A selection of T cell receptor beta chains follows, all from one sample in a study of T cells expressing NK-cell markers. For each CDR3 protein, TCRdb gives one entry from its re-call of the 5' RACE reads, without DNA. The sample includes approximately 170,000 distinct CDR3 sequences. The sequenced sample was blood T cells: a sorted CD56 or NKG2C T cell subset, CD4+ or CD8+ T cells, or bulk PBMC T cells (not recorded which). These receptors were collected from a man between 18 and 69 years old in good health. CDR3s include the opening cysteine and the closing phenylalanine or tryptophan. The size field is filled for only some rows; it gives once, few, many or a size class.

J: TRBJ2-3
V: TRBV9
size: -
CDR3: CASTLGPGPADTQYF

J: TRBJ1-3
V: TRBV4-1
size: -
CDR3: CASSPPGAELHSGNTIYF

J: TRBJ2-1
V: TRBV5-1
size: -
CDR3: CASSLGASTVYNEQFF

J: TRBJ2-7
V: TRBV12-2
size: -
CDR3: CASRPDRTGVEYEQYF

J: TRBJ2-2
V: TRBV3-1
size: -
CDR3: CASSSGGVERTGELFF

J: TRBJ2-2
V: TRBV2
size: -
CDR3: CASTYWGGSTGELFF

J: TRBJ1-1
V: TRBV7-9
size: -
CDR3: CASSPPTVMDNTEAFF

J: TRBJ1-1
V: TRBV5-1
size: -
CDR3: CASGLIGGTEAFF

J: TRBJ2-1
V: TRBV27
size: -
CDR3: CASSSRGFSSYNEQFF

J: TRBJ2-1
V: TRBV5-1
size: -
CDR3: CASSFLLAGSYNEQFF

J: TRBJ2-2
V: TRBV7-9
size: -
CDR3: CASSPSGLGNTGELFF

J: TRBJ2-7
V: TRBV20-1
size: -
CDR3: CSASTVVEYEQYF

J: TRBJ1-6
V: TRBV5-6
size: -
CDR3: CASSPGFSTPLHF

J: TRBJ1-2
V: TRBV5-6
size: -
CDR3: CASSYLTGGRGYTF

J: TRBJ2-7
V: TRBV7-2
size: -
CDR3: CASSDSGGASYEQYF

J: TRBJ2-1
V: TRBV5-6
size: -
CDR3: CASSLGAWGSYNEQFF

J: TRBJ2-7
V: TRBV7-8
size: -
CDR3: CASSLRGGGVLYEQYF

J: TRBJ1-4
V: TRBV13
size: -
CDR3: CASSFTQNEKLFF

J: TRBJ1-6
V: TRBV6-1
size: -
CDR3: CASTSQGYNSPLHF

J: TRBJ1-3
V: TRBV4-1
size: -
CDR3: CASSQDGGSSGNTIYF

J: TRBJ2-1
V: TRBV3-1
size: -
CDR3: CASSQGSGGEQFF

J: TRBJ1-1
V: TRBV29-1
size: -
CDR3: CSVEIWSRLNTEAFF

J: TRBJ2-1
V: TRBV9
size: -
CDR3: CASSSLGGAGQFF

J: TRBJ2-7
V: TRBV7-9
size: -
CDR3: CASSDSTGPSEQYF

J: TRBJ2-2
V: TRBV13
size: -
CDR3: CASSTWDRANTGELFF

J: TRBJ1-1
V: TRBV6-1
size: -
CDR3: CASMNGYTEAFF

J: TRBJ2-2
V: TRBV2
size: -
CDR3: CASSPLGLAPNTGELFF

J: TRBJ1-2
V: TRBV27
size: -
CDR3: CASSNTGDGYTF

J: TRBJ1-2
V: TRBV15
size: -
CDR3: CATSTRGRGTGYTF

J: TRBJ1-1
V: TRBV18
size: -
CDR3: CASSPSGVNTEAFF

J: TRBJ1-2
V: TRBV18
size: -
CDR3: CASSRSRDGNYGYTF

J: TRBJ2-2
V: TRBV7-9
size: -
CDR3: CASSVGDPSGELFF

J: TRBJ2-3
V: TRBV2
size: -
CDR3: CASLVVGSDTQYF

J: TRBJ1-1
V: TRBV6-5
size: -
CDR3: CASSLSVGQGAAEAFF

J: TRBJ1-2
V: TRBV19
size: -
CDR3: CASSFRQGVDYGYTF

J: TRBJ2-6
V: TRBV21-1
size: -
CDR3: CASSKKRRQPPCGANVLTF

J: TRBJ2-7
V: TRBV11-2
size: -
CDR3: CASSPGTGGFLIYEQYF

J: TRBJ2-1
V: TRBV6-5
size: -
CDR3: CASSYSQGGNEQFF

J: TRBJ1-5
V: TRBV7-9
size: medium-sized
CDR3: CASSFGQSNQPQHF

J: TRBJ2-3
V: TRBV9
size: -
CDR3: CASAPVRDTDTQYF

J: TRBJ2-2
V: TRBV15
size: -
CDR3: CATSRDVEIEELFF

J: TRBJ1-6
V: TRBV7-9
size: -
CDR3: CASSPGQTNSPLHF

J: TRBJ1-4
V: TRBV20-1
size: -
CDR3: CSAETLMYEKLFF

J: TRBJ2-7
V: TRBV29-1
size: -
CDR3: CSVESQSEAYEQYF

J: TRBJ1-1
V: TRBV7-9
size: -
CDR3: CASSLAQGASDTEAFF

J: TRBJ2-1
V: TRBV7-2
size: -
CDR3: CASSLFRSEQFF

J: TRBJ2-1
V: TRBV6-1
size: -
CDR3: CASSDRGDYNEQFF

J: TRBJ2-3
V: TRBV7-2
size: -
CDR3: CASSLEVASTDTQYF

J: TRBJ2-3
V: TRBV12-3/TRBV12-4
size: -
CDR3: CASSTSDLAGPHTDTQYF

J: TRBJ2-1
V: TRBV5-6
size: -
CDR3: CASSLGGGTSYNEQFF

J: TRBJ2-4
V: TRBV15
size: -
CDR3: CATSRDQQGHKNIQYF

J: TRBJ2-5
V: TRBV5-6
size: -
CDR3: CASSLGGGETQYF

J: TRBJ2-2
V: TRBV7-9
size: -
CDR3: CASSPTLAGYTGELFF

J: TRBJ2-5
V: TRBV7-2
size: -
CDR3: CASSSTSGGFSETQYF

J: TRBJ2-3
V: TRBV28
size: -
CDR3: CASSLFSPGGFTDTQYF

J: TRBJ2-7
V: TRBV27
size: -
CDR3: CATRVGAAYEQYF

J: TRBJ1-6
V: TRBV19
size: -
CDR3: CASTEVGSPLHF